This is a list of T cell receptor beta chains from one sample in a study of OX40 agonist ivuxolimab in advanced cancers. The data were produced by immunoSEQ multiplex PCR, yet TCRdb's version contains in-frame clones alone and is incomplete. The data show approximately 66,000 clones, with approximately 88% seen just once and under 0.7% held by the top ten. Sequencing was performed on CD4+ or CD8+ T cells sorted from blood, taken in a trial of the OX40 agonist ivuxolimab. The source is an adult with an advanced solid tumor such as melanoma, head and neck, liver or kidney cancer. Both conserved end residues are part of each CDR3. Each record gives: J gene, D gene, clone size, V gene, CDR3 DNA, CDR3 protein. A D gene is named only where the DNA matches it firmly. Not all rows give a size; the values are once, few, many and, for expanded clones, a class.

>TRBJ2-1|-|once|TRBV25-1
TGTGCCAGCAGTGAATCTCGGGTGGGTAAGATTTACAATGAGCAGTTCTTC
CASSESRVGKIYNEQFF
>TRBJ1-5|-|-|TRBV4-1
TGCGCCAGCAGCCAAGAGCTGGGGGATCAGCCCCAGCATTTT
CASSQELGDQPQHF
>TRBJ1-1|-|few|TRBV28
TGTGCCAGCAGTTTCCTTTACACTGAAGCTTTCTTT
CASSFLYTEAFF
>TRBJ1-1|-|-|TRBV28
TGTGCCAGCAGCGTTCCCCAAGGGATTGAAGCTTTCTTT
CASSVPQGIEAFF
>TRBJ1-3|-|-|TRBV25-1
TGTGCCAGCAGTTCTGGCGGGGGACACTCCTCTGGAAACACCATATATTTT
CASSSGGGHSSGNTIYF
>TRBJ1-1|-|-|TRBV5-6
TGTGCCAGCAGCTTGGGGGGTGGGGTGTCCGACTTT
CASSLGGGVSDF
>TRBJ1-1|-|-|TRBV7-2
TGTGCCAGCAGCTTCGGCAGGGTGAACACTGAAGCTTTCTTT
CASSFGRVNTEAFF
>TRBJ1-2|TRBD1|-|TRBV6-7
TGTGCCAGCACTTTTCTCCCGGGACAGATCATCTATGGCTACACCTTC
CASTFLPGQIIYGYTF
>TRBJ2-2|TRBD1|-|TRBV5-1
TGCGCCAGCAGCTTCCGGACAGGGGCCACCGGGGAGCTGTTTTTT
CASSFRTGATGELFF
>TRBJ2-1|-|-|TRBV4-1
TGCGCCACGTCCCGGGGGGCCGATATGAACAATGAGCAGTTCTTC
CATSRGADMNNEQFF
>TRBJ1-4|-|-|TRBV4-2
TGTGCCAGCAGCCCCGGGCGGACTAATGAAAAACTGTTTTTT
CASSPGRTNEKLFF
>TRBJ2-3|-|-|TRBV6-4
TGTGCCAGCAGTGACTCGACTATATCCCGCACAGATACGCAGTATTTT
CASSDSTISRTDTQYF
>TRBJ1-2|-|-|TRBV6-5
TGTGCCAGCAGTTCTCGTGGGGAGGGCGGGCAATACGGCTACACCTTC
CASSSRGEGGQYGYTF
>TRBJ2-3|TRBD1|once|TRBV10-3
TGTGCCATCAGAGCTGCCGGGACAGGCGGCACAGATACGCAGTATTTT
CAIRAAGTGGTDTQYF